A single sample gave rise to the 32 T cell receptor beta chains below, sequenced in a study of blood T cell repertoires in COVID-19. Data came from immunoSEQ multiplex PCR; TCRdb stores just in-frame clones and leaves some out. The data contain 250,000 to 300,000 clones, about 86% of them singletons. Sequences were obtained from peripheral blood. All receptors come from a woman aged 70 to 79 with COVID-19, enrolled during active disease.

The rearrangement links TRBV19 to TRBJ1-2; D is undetermined. The CDR3 runs to 11 residues. Trimming pared 5 bases from V and 8 bases from J, leaving 9 bases between. CDR1 is LNHDA, CDR2 SQIVND, per germline (reference sequence). The CDR3 here is CASSPAIGYTF. Here the CDR3 DNA reads TGTGCCAGTAGTCCCGCGATCGGCTACACCTTC.

The chain employs TRBV9 and TRBJ2-7; 7 positions agree with TRBD1. Per the germline V gene, CDR1 is SGDLS and CDR2 is YYNGEE. The CDR3 covers 16 residues. Germline trimming cut 0 bases from V and 0 bases from J; bases unmatched to any gene: 6. The CDR3 region has the DNA TGTGCCAGCAGCGTAGGGCTAGGGGGCGACTCCTACGAGCAGTACTTC. Protein sequence: CASSVGLGGDSYEQYF. The variable domain in full, with the rest retrieved from reference TRBV9 and TRBJ2-7, is DSGVTQTPKHLITATGQRVTLRCSPRSGDLSVYWYQQSLDQGLQFLIQYYNGEERAKGNILERFSAQQFPDLHSELNLSSLELGDSALYFCASSVGLGGDSYEQYFGPGTRLTVT.

The DNA of the CDR3 is TGTGCCAGCAAGAAATCCCCCGAAATCGAGGAGACCCAGTACTTC. Its protein is CASKKSPEIEETQYF. V and J are TRBV6-5 and TRBJ2-5; D unresolved. CDR1 is MNHEY and CDR2 is SVGAGI in the germline V gene. The CDR3 length is 15 residues. V shed 7 bases and J shed 5 bases, with 20 bases lying between them.

The CDR3 loop reads CATSDPTGGGETQYF. The CDR3 DNA is TGTGCCACCAGTGATCCTACAGGGGGAGGAGAGACCCAGTACTTC. V and J are TRBV24-1 and TRBJ2-5; 8 bases align to TRBD1. The CDR3 consists of 15 residues. The V segment lost 3 bases and the J segment 4 bases; nucleotides outside the gene matches: 6. Germline CDR1 and CDR2: KGHDR and SFDVKD.

The J gene is TRBJ1-2, the V gene TRBV5-6, with D possibly TRBD1 on 6 matching bases. Germline V gene sequence: CDR1 SGHDT, CDR2 YYEEEE. Trimming stripped 2 bases from V and 7 bases from J, with 21 bases between. The CDR3 totals 16 residues. The CDR3 DNA is TGTGCCAGCAGCTTAACAGGGACCCTTGGAGTTGTTGGCTACACCTTC. Protein product: CASSLTGTLGVVGYTF.

The J gene is TRBJ2-7, the V gene TRBV5-4, with D unclear. Trimming took off 0 bases at V and 5 bases at J, with 12 bases between the two ends. Per germline, CDR1 SGHNT and CDR2 YYREEE (reference sequence). CDR3 length: 14 amino acids. The CDR3 loop reads CASSLVARPDEQYF. In nucleotides, the CDR3 is TGTGCCAGCAGCTTGGTGGCTAGACCCGACGAGCAGTACTTC.

The genes are TRBV7-9 and TRBJ1-3; no clear D gene. The V end was cut by 3 bases, the J end by 0 bases, with 6 bases between. The germline V gene encodes CDR1 SEHNR and CDR2 FQNEAQ (reference sequence). The CDR3 has 14 residues. CDR3 coding DNA: TGTGCCAGCAGCTTGGAGGGCTCTGGAAACACCATATATTTT. This encodes CASSLEGSGNTIYF.

A note on this clone: The sample holds other DNA sequences that translate to the same CDR3. The rearrangement uses TRBV7-2 and TRBJ2-3, with TRBD2 matching 9 bases. The CDR3 spans 16 residues. After removal of 0 bases from V and 3 bases from J, the junction contained 4 bases not matched to a gene. Germline CDR1 and CDR2: SGHTA and FQGNSA. The CDR3 DNA sequence: TGTGCCAGCAGCTTAGCCCGTCTAGCGGGGACAGATACGCAGTATTTT. The encoded protein is CASSLARLAGTDTQYF.

The chain has TRBV13 and TRBJ1-6, with D uncertain. Germline values: CDR1 PRHDT, CDR2 FYEKMQ (reference sequence). This CDR3 has 14 amino acids. V lost 0 bases and J 7 bases, leaving 7 bases between the germline ends. CDR3 sequence: CASSLGVSNSPLHF. DNA of the CDR3: TGTGCCAGCAGCTTAGGGGTGAGCAATTCACCCCTCCACTTT. The variable domain in full, with the rest retrieved from reference TRBV13 and TRBJ1-6, is AAGVIQSPRHLIKEKRETATLKCYPIPRHDTVYWYQQGPGQDPQFLISFYEKMQSDKGSIPDRFSAQQFSDYHSELNMSSLELGDSALYFCASSLGVSNSPLHFGNGTRLTVT.

This clone was seen a single time. The chain joins TRBV11-3 to TRBJ1-1; D is perhaps TRBD1 (5 bases). The germline V and J ends were trimmed by 2 bases and 2 bases, with 15 bases remaining between them. Germline lookup yields CDR1 SGHNT and CDR2 YENEEA. The CDR3 extends over 16 amino acids. The CDR3, as DNA: TGTGCCAGCAGCTTACCTGGCGGGGGGGGTAACACTGAAGCTTTCTTT. Translated, it gives CASSLPGGGGNTEAFF.

As to this clone: Other DNA sequences of this sample code for an identical CDR3. The rearrangement links TRBV19 to TRBJ1-5; unclear D gene. This CDR3 comprises 13 residues. Germline CDR1 LNHDA, CDR2 SQIVND (reference sequence). V dropped 0 bases and J dropped 5 bases, with 5 bases sitting between them. Here the CDR3 reads CASSIDLDQPQHF. In DNA form, the CDR3 reads TGTGCCAGTAGTATAGATCTTGATCAGCCCCAGCATTTT. Full variable domain (outside the CDR3, taken from reference TRBV19 and TRBJ1-5): DGGITQSPKYLFRKEGQNVTLSCEQNLNHDAMYWYRQDPGQGLRLIYYSQIVNDFQKGDIAEGYSVSREKKESFPLTVTSAQKNPTAFYLCASSIDLDQPQHFGDGTRLSIL.

The chain is built from TRBV7-2 and TRBJ2-1; the match to TRBD2 covers 11 bases. Trimming cost V 6 bases and J 3 bases; bases outside gene matches: 7. CDR3 length: 16 residues. Germline V gene sequence: CDR1 SGHTA, CDR2 FQGNSA. CDR3 in amino acids: CASRHLSGGVYNEQFF. CDR3 sequence (DNA): TGTGCCAGCAGGCACCTTAGCGGGGGGGTCTACAATGAGCAGTTCTTC.

J is TRBJ1-5 and V is TRBV2; TRBD1 matches at 9 bases. The V gene's germline CDR1 is SNHLY and CDR2 FYNNEI. The CDR3 is 16 amino acids. V was clipped by 6 bases and J by 7 bases; unmatched bases: 13. CDR3 protein: CASRSLPGQGMQPQHF. DNA for the CDR3: TGTGCCAGCAGATCCCTTCCGGGACAGGGAATGCAGCCCCAGCATTTT.

This rearrangement joins TRBV3-1 (or the pseudogene TRBV3-2) to TRBJ1-2; 9 bases fit TRBD1. Trimming at V came to 4 bases and at J to 7 bases, leaving 7 bases not matched to a gene. The CDR3 is 14 residues long. The germline V gene has CDR1 LGHDT and CDR2 YNNKEL (reference sequence). The CDR3 DNA sequence: TGTGCCAGCAGCCCTCTACAGGGGGCTTCTGGCTACACCTTC. It encodes CASSPLQGASGYTF.

For the CDR3, the DNA is TGTGCCAGCAGCCCGGGGGTGGTTCCGAGAGATGGCTACACCTTC. Translation: CASSPGVVPRDGYTF. The chain carries TRBV5-6 and TRBJ1-2; a possible D gene is TRBD1 (5 bases). V was pared by 4 bases and J by 6 bases, with 19 bases between. This CDR3 spans 15 amino acids. In germline, CDR1 is SGHDT, CDR2 YYEEEE.

The chain recombines TRBV29-1 with TRBJ2-3, with 10 bases aligning to TRBD2. Germline V gene sequence: CDR1 SQVTM, CDR2 ANQGSEA. There are 16 residues in the CDR3. The trim removed 4 bases at V and 1 base at J, leaving 8 bases unmatched. CDR3 protein: CSVGGITSGGTDTQYF. The CDR3, as DNA: TGCAGCGTTGGGGGAATTACTAGCGGGGGCACAGATACGCAGTATTTT.

V and J are TRBV3-1 (or the pseudogene TRBV3-2) and TRBJ2-7; possible D gene TRBD1, 6 bases. The CDR3 totals 14 residues. Between the trimmed V and J ends, which lost 2 bases and 5 bases, there was a span of 13 bases. The germline gives CDR1 LGHDT, CDR2 YNNKEL (reference sequence). The CDR3 nucleotides read TGTGCCAGCAGCCAACGAAGGGGGTTCGACGAGCAGTACTTC. This sequence encodes CASSQRRGFDEQYF.

The chain links TRBV24-1 to TRBJ2-2, with 9 bases fitting TRBD2. Germline CDR1 reads KGHDR; CDR2 reads SFDVKD. The V segment lost 5 bases and the J segment 4 bases; nucleotides outside the gene matches: 10. This CDR3 is 17 amino acids long. CDR3 region: CATSAVRRGGGTGELFF. Here the CDR3 DNA reads TGTGCCACCAGTGCGGTTCGGCGGGGGGGAGGCACCGGGGAGCTGTTTTTT.

The gene calls are TRBV19 and TRBJ1-5; TRBD1 matches at 10 bases. With V trimmed by 3 bases and J by 8 bases, 7 bases remained unmatched. The CDR3 has 15 residues. CDR1 is LNHDA and CDR2 is SQIVND in the germline V gene (reference sequence). The CDR3, as DNA: TGTGCCAGTAGTATTTTCGGGACAGGGGTAGAGCCCCAGCATTTT. It specifies CASSIFGTGVEPQHF. Full variable domain (remainder filled in from reference TRBV19 and TRBJ1-5): DGGITQSPKYLFRKEGQNVTLSCEQNLNHDAMYWYRQDPGQGLRLIYYSQIVNDFQKGDIAEGYSVSREKKESFPLTVTSAQKNPTAFYLCASSIFGTGVEPQHFGDGTRLSIL.

Here the CDR3 reads CASTPRGTTREQYF. Written as DNA, the CDR3 is TGTGCCAGCACCCCACGGGGGACCACCCGCGAGCAGTACTTC. The chain employs TRBV28 and TRBJ2-7, with D tentatively TRBD2 (6 bases). This CDR3 region has 14 residues. Germline CDR1 reads MDHEN; CDR2 reads SYDVKM. Trimming removed 7 bases at V and 6 bases at J, with 19 bases between.

This clone was seen a handful of times. The rearrangement uses TRBV20-1 and TRBJ1-1; D unclear. The germline CDR1 and CDR2 sequences are DFQATT and SNEGSKA (reference sequence). This CDR3 has 10 amino acids. Trimming pared 5 bases from V and 7 bases from J, leaving 8 bases between. The chain's CDR3 is CSAVGNEAFF. In DNA, the CDR3 is TGCAGTGCTGTCGGGAATGAAGCTTTCTTT.

This chain joins TRBV7-2 and TRBJ2-3; 9 positions agree with TRBD2. Germline V gene data show CDR1 as SGHTA and CDR2 as FQGNSA. This CDR3 comprises 17 residues. The trim removed 1 base at V and 7 bases at J, leaving 12 bases unmatched. The CDR3 nucleotides read TGTGCCAGCAGCTTAGAACCTCCCGCGGGGGGGCGAAATACGCAGTATTTT. This encodes CASSLEPPAGGRNTQYF. Looking up the rest from reference TRBV7-2 and TRBJ2-3 gives the full variable domain: GAGVSQSPSNKVTEKGKDVELRCDPISGHTALYWYRQSLGQGLEFLIYFQGNSAPDKSGLPSDRFSAERTGGSVSTLTIQRTQQEDSAVYLCASSLEPPAGGRNTQYFGPGTRLTVL.

This chain joins TRBV7-2 and TRBJ1-2, with a possible D match to TRBD1 (5 bases). CDR3 length equals 13 residues. The germline CDR1 and CDR2 sequences are SGHTA and FQGNSA. V lost 5 bases, J lost 4 bases, and 11 bases lay in between. CDR3 DNA: TGTGCCAGCAGCGAATCAGGGTTCTATGGCTACACCTTC. Its translation: CASSESGFYGYTF.

The rearrangement joins TRBV6-5 to TRBJ1-3; 7 nucleotides align to TRBD1. The V gene's germline CDR1 is MNHEY and CDR2 SVGAGI. This CDR3 is built from 15 residues. V lost 5 bases, J lost 4 bases, and 8 bases stayed unmatched. CDR3 coding DNA: TGTGCCAGCAGTCTGGACAGGCCCAGCGGAAACACCATATATTTT. Translated: CASSLDRPSGNTIYF.

V usage is TRBV18 and J usage is TRBJ1-5; TRBD1 is a possible D gene (6 bases). Looked up from germline, CDR1 is KGHSH and CDR2 is LQKENI. This CDR3 has 13 residues. V lost 8 bases and J lost 3, with 11 bases in between. CDR3 bases: TGTGCCAGCGCGGGGGGGCCCAATCAGCCCCAGCATTTT. It is translated as CASAGGPNQPQHF.

This clone was detected only once. V and J are TRBV6-5 and TRBJ1-1; 8 bases align to TRBD1. In germline, CDR1 is MNHEY, CDR2 SVGAGI. The CDR3 sequence is 15 residues long. Unmatched junction bases numbered 5, after V lost 2 bases and J lost 3 bases. The CDR3 loop is CASSYGQGADTEAFF. The CDR3, as DNA: TGTGCCAGCAGTTACGGGCAGGGGGCAGACACTGAAGCTTTCTTT.

This clone turned up a few times. J is TRBJ1-2 and V is TRBV29-1; D might be TRBD1 (5 bases). Per the germline V gene, CDR1 is SQVTM and CDR2 is ANQGSEA. Trimming took 6 bases from V and 3 from J, leaving 17 bases between them. The CDR3 is 14 amino acids. CDR3 nucleotide sequence: TGCAGCGTCCTAATGGCAGGGTATGACTATGGCTACACCTTC. Protein: CSVLMAGYDYGYTF.

The chain has TRBV12-3 or TRBV12-4 and TRBJ1-2; unclear D gene. The CDR3 spans 12 residues. V shed 6 bases and J shed 7 bases, with 12 bases lying between them. The CDR3 DNA is TGTGCCAGCAGCGAGAGGCCTCTTGGCTACACCTTC. Protein: CASSERPLGYTF.

The chain joins TRBV28 to TRBJ1-1, with TRBD1 as a possible D gene (5 bases). The CDR3 length is 14 residues. Trimming took off 3 bases at V and 4 bases at J, with 12 bases between the two ends. Germline lookup yields CDR1 MDHEN and CDR2 SYDVKM. CDR3 bases: TGTGCCAGCAGTTTCCTCCAGGGTGGCACTGAAGCTTTCTTT. Residues: CASSFLQGGTEAFF.

V and J are TRBV29-1 and TRBJ1-5; D gene uncertain. V was clipped by 2 bases and J by 6 bases, with 5 bases between them. Germline V gives CDR1 SQVTM, CDR2 ANQGSEA. This CDR3 has 11 amino acids. CDR3 sequence: CSVESGQPQHF. In DNA form, the CDR3 reads TGCAGCGTTGAATCCGGTCAGCCCCAGCATTTT.

This chain connects TRBV11-3 to TRBJ1-1; D call uncertain. CDR1 is SGHNT and CDR2 is YENEEA in the germline V gene. This CDR3 comprises 13 residues. The V and J ends lost 3 bases and 1 base respectively, with 6 bases between them. The CDR3 loop is CASSLRQNTEAFF. The CDR3 DNA reads TGTGCCAGCAGCTTGCGGCAGAACACTGAAGCTTTCTTT. The whole variable domain, filled in from reference TRBV11-3 and TRBJ1-1, reads EAGVVQSPRYKIIEKKQPVAFWCNPISGHNTLYWYLQNLGQGPELLIRYENEEAVDDSQLPKDRFSAERLKGVDSTLKIQPAELGDSAVYLCASSLRQNTEAFFGQGTRLTVV.

The gene calls are TRBV10-3 and TRBJ2-7; 10 bases fit TRBD1. Germline V lookup: CDR1 ENHRY, CDR2 SYGVKD. The CDR3 sequence is 14 residues long. J gave up 5 bases and V 9 bases, and 10 bases lay outside the gene matches. The CDR3 loop is CAMGTGQGKNEQYF. Written as DNA, the CDR3 is TGTGCCATGGGGACGGGACAGGGGAAAAACGAGCAGTACTTC.